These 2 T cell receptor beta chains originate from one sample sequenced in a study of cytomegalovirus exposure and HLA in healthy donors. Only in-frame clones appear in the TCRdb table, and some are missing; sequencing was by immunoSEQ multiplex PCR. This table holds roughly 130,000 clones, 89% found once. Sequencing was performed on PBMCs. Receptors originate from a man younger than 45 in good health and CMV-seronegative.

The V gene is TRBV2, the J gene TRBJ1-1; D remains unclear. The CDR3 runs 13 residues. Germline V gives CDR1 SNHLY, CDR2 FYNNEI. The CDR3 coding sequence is TGTGCTCTTAGAAGGCAGGAGAACACTGAAGCTTTCTTT. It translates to CALRRQENTEAFF.

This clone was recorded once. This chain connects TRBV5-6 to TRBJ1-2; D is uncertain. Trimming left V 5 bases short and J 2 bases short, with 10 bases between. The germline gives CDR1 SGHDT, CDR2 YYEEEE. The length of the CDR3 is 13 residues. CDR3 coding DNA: TGTGCCAGCAGGTTATGGCAAAACTATGGCTACACCTTC. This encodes CASRLWQNYGYTF.